Following are 18 T cell receptor beta chains from one sample sequenced in a study of blood T cell repertoires in COVID-19. Libraries were prepared by immunoSEQ multiplex PCR; TCRdb keeps only in-frame clonotypes and omits some of them. The sample shows over 250,000 clones, 80% to 90% of them seen only once. Sequenced: peripheral blood. The origin of the receptors is a woman in her sixties or seventies with acute or convalescent COVID-19.

The chain uses TRBV6-5 and TRBJ2-1, with 8 bases fitting TRBD1. This CDR3 comprises 13 residues. CDR1 is MNHEY, CDR2 SVGAGI, per germline. V shed 8 bases, J shed 7 bases, and the junction held 7 bases outside the gene matches. The CDR3 DNA reads as TGTGCCAGCTCCCGGACAGGGACAAATGAGCAGTTCTTC. It codes for CASSRTGTNEQFF.

V gene TRBV9 combines with J gene TRBJ2-2; D possibly corresponds to TRBD1 (6 bases). Germline V gene data show CDR1 as SGDLS and CDR2 as YYNGEE. Deletions cut 2 bases from V and 3 bases from J, with 11 bases between. CDR3 length: 15 residues. The CDR3 region has the DNA TGTGCCAGCAGCGTCCAGGGGCTGGACACCGGGGAGCTGTTTTTT. Translating gives CASSVQGLDTGELFF.

The V call is TRBV19, the J call TRBJ2-3, with 7 bases aligning to TRBD2. This CDR3 is built from 17 residues. CDR1 is LNHDA and CDR2 is SQIVND in the germline V gene (reference sequence). V was pared by 4 bases and J by 0 bases, with 10 bases of the junction left unmatched. CDR3 DNA: TGTGCCAGTAGTAAAGGACTAGAGCTTCTTAGCACAGATACGCAGTATTTT. It translates to CASSKGLELLSTDTQYF.

V gene TRBV9 combines with J gene TRBJ1-6; 9 nucleotides match TRBD1. CDR1 SGDLS and CDR2 YYNGEE come from the germline V gene. Trimming took 4 bases from V and 9 from J; bases not matched to a gene: 8. The CDR3 covers 15 residues. The CDR3 region has the DNA TGTGCCAGCAGCTCCGGACAGGGGATTGTTTCACCCCTCCACTTT. Protein: CASSSGQGIVSPLHF.

The CDR3 region is CASSEGQESYNEQFF. In nucleotides, the CDR3 is TGTGCCAGCAGTGAGGGACAGGAGTCCTACAATGAGCAGTTCTTC. The chain recombines TRBV6-4 with TRBJ2-1; 8 positions agree with TRBD1. The CDR3 consists of 15 residues. Germline CDR1 and CDR2: MRHNA and SNTAGT. The V gene end was trimmed by 3 bases and the J gene end by 1 base; junction bases not matched to a gene: 2.

V gene TRBV2 combines with J gene TRBJ2-3, with D unresolved. The CDR3 length is 14 residues. Germline values: CDR1 SNHLY, CDR2 FYNNEI. The V end was cut by 0 bases, the J end by 0 bases, with 4 bases between. CDR3 residues: CASSEASSTDTQYF. DNA for the CDR3: TGTGCCAGCAGTGAAGCCTCTAGCACAGATACGCAGTATTTT. Full variable domain (rest looked up from reference TRBV2 and TRBJ2-3): EPEVTQTPSHQVTQMGQEVILRCVPISNHLYFYWYRQILGQKVEFLVSFYNNEISEKSEIFDDQFSVERPDGSNFTLKIRSTKLEDSAMYFCASSEASSTDTQYFGPGTRLTVL.

Notes on this clone: At the DNA level, this CDR3 is encoded by other sequences in the same sample as well. Written as DNA, the CDR3 is TGTGCCAGCAGCCAAGCCGGCAATCAGCCCCAGCATTTT. It yields the protein CASSQAGNQPQHF. This chain links TRBV3-1 (or the pseudogene TRBV3-2) with TRBJ1-5, with D unclear. V was trimmed by 1 base and J by 2 bases, leaving 3 bases between them. In germline, CDR1 is LGHDT, CDR2 YNNKEL (reference sequence). The CDR3 runs to 13 residues.

V usage is TRBV6-5 and J usage is TRBJ1-3; maybe TRBD1 (5 bases). Germline lookup yields CDR1 MNHEY and CDR2 SVGAGI. The CDR3 length is 14 residues. The V end was cut by 6 bases, the J end by 0 bases, with 9 bases between. The CDR3 protein is CASRAGSSGNTIYF. The CDR3 DNA sequence: TGTGCCAGCAGGGCAGGGTCCTCTGGAAACACCATATATTTT.

J is TRBJ1-1 and V is TRBV2; 8 positions agree with TRBD1. The CDR3 runs to 14 residues. Germline CDR1 is SNHLY and CDR2 is FYNNEI. V was pared by 3 bases and J by 6 bases, with 6 bases of the junction left unmatched. The DNA of the CDR3 is TGTGCCAGCAGTGATCAGGGGGCTAGCGCTGAAGCTTTCTTT. Protein sequence: CASSDQGASAEAFF.

This rearrangement joins TRBV2 to TRBJ1-1; no reliable D call. Trimming pared 7 bases from V and 1 base from J, leaving 10 bases between. The CDR3 consists of 13 residues. From germline, CDR1 is SNHLY and CDR2 FYNNEI. The CDR3 DNA reads TGTGCCAGCACCAGGCAGACGAACACTGAAGCTTTCTTT. Translation: CASTRQTNTEAFF.

The chain uses TRBV2 and TRBJ1-1; D remains ambiguous. CDR3 length: 13 residues. Germline V gene sequence: CDR1 SNHLY, CDR2 FYNNEI. V lost 5 bases and J lost 4, with 11 bases in between. The CDR3 loop is CASSLSPRTEAFF. For the CDR3, the DNA is TGTGCCAGCAGTCTAAGCCCTCGCACTGAAGCTTTCTTT.

The chain is built from TRBV2 and TRBJ2-1; D is undetermined. The CDR3 runs to 11 residues. Germline loops: CDR1 SNHLY, CDR2 FYNNEI. Trimming removed 5 bases at V and 5 bases at J, with 4 bases between. The CDR3 DNA follows: TGTGCCAGCAGTTTAAACAATGAGCAGTTCTTC. This codes for CASSLNNEQFF. Drawing the rest from reference TRBV2 and TRBJ2-1, the complete variable domain is EPEVTQTPSHQVTQMGQEVILRCVPISNHLYFYWYRQILGQKVEFLVSFYNNEISEKSEIFDDQFSVERPDGSNFTLKIRSTKLEDSAMYFCASSLNNEQFFGPGTRLTVL.

The V gene is TRBV5-1, the J gene TRBJ2-7; D might be TRBD2 (6 bases). Germline loops: CDR1 SGHRS, CDR2 YFSETQ. CDR3 size: 17 residues. The V and J ends lost 4 bases and 1 base respectively, with 21 bases between them. CDR3 residues: CASSPGFWTIDSYEQYF. DNA of the CDR3: TGCGCCAGCAGCCCGGGTTTCTGGACTATCGATTCCTACGAGCAGTACTTC.

This clone was seen once. This rearrangement joins TRBV6-6 to TRBJ1-1; D ambiguous. Germline V lookup: CDR1 MNHNY, CDR2 SVGAGI (reference sequence). V was cut by 6 bases and J by 0 bases, with 8 bases left in between. This CDR3 region has 13 residues. The CDR3 coding sequence is TGTGCCAGCAGACCCACTATGAACACTGAAGCTTTCTTT. It translates to CASRPTMNTEAFF.

The chain joins TRBV5-1 to TRBJ2-3; D is ambiguous. V was clipped by 1 base and J by 1 base, with 10 bases between them. This CDR3 contains 15 residues. Germline V lookup: CDR1 SGHRS, CDR2 YFSETQ. The CDR3 bases are TGCGCCAGCAGCTTGCCCCCCCCTGGCACAGATACGCAGTATTTT. Its translation: CASSLPPPGTDTQYF.

This chain connects TRBV7-9 to TRBJ2-2; 8 bases match TRBD1. Trimming removed 5 bases from V and 1 base from J; junction bases left unmatched: 9. This CDR3 is 17 amino acids long. Germline CDR1 reads SEHNR; CDR2 reads FQNEAQ (reference sequence). The CDR3 region is CASSHNAGTGNTGELFF. CDR3 coding DNA: TGTGCCAGCAGCCATAATGCCGGGACAGGGAACACCGGGGAGCTGTTTTTT.

The rearrangement uses TRBV28 and TRBJ1-3, with 7 bases identical to TRBD1. With 7 bases clipped from V and 0 bases from J, the junction kept 3 bases outside the gene matches. Germline CDR1 reads MDHEN; CDR2 reads SYDVKM. The CDR3 has 14 amino acids. CDR3 nucleotides: TGTGCCAGCACCTCAGGGGGCTCTGGAAACACCATATATTTT. Amino acid sequence: CASTSGGSGNTIYF.

The chain recombines TRBV5-1 with TRBJ2-2; TRBD1 matches at 7 bases. The ends lost 4 bases at V and 1 base at J; junction bases unmatched: 10. There are 17 residues in the CDR3. The germline V gene has CDR1 SGHRS and CDR2 YFSETQ. The CDR3, as DNA: TGCGCCAGCAGCCACACCCAGGGGGAAGGGAACACCGGGGAGCTGTTTTTT. Translated: CASSHTQGEGNTGELFF.